This is a list of T cell receptor beta chains from one sample in a study of cytomegalovirus exposure and HLA in healthy donors. The method was immunoSEQ multiplex PCR; TCRdb's version includes in-frame clones alone and lacks a portion of them. The profile shows about 200,000 clones, less than 90% of them singletons. Material for sequencing was PBMCs. These receptors were taken from a woman aged 30 to 39 in good health and CMV-seronegative. The CDR3 runs from the conserved cysteine through the conserved F or W. A D gene is named only where the DNA matches it firmly. Some rows have no size entry. The others give once, few or many, or a class for an expanded clone.

abundance,d_gene,j_gene,v_gene,CDR3aa,CDR3nt
-,-,TRBJ1-3,TRBV6-5,CASSYSSNGSPIYF,TGTGCCAGCAGTTACTCGAGCAACGGGAGCCCCATATATTTT
once,TRBD2,TRBJ2-2,TRBV19,CASIGRVGELFF,TGTGCCAGTATTGGGAGGGTCGGGGAGCTGTTTTTT
-,-,TRBJ2-5,TRBV2,CASRRQETQYF,TGTGCCAGCAGGCGACAAGAGACCCAGTACTTC
once,-,TRBJ1-1,TRBV6-1,CASSDPGQANTEAFF,TGTGCCAGCAGTGATCCGGGACAAGCGAACACTGAAGCTTTCTTT
-,-,TRBJ2-7,TRBV18,CASSPATPGSYEQYF,TGTGCCAGCTCACCGGCCACCCCGGGCTCCTACGAGCAGTACTTC
-,TRBD2,TRBJ2-7,TRBV28,CASSPGLATYEQYF,TGTGCCAGCAGTCCAGGACTAGCTACCTACGAGCAGTACTTC
-,-,TRBJ2-1,TRBV27,CASSPQTDNEQFF,TGTGCCAGCAGTCCCCAGACAGACAATGAGCAGTTCTTC
-,-,TRBJ2-7,TRBV29-1,CSVRGSYEQYF,TGCAGCGTAAGAGGGAGTTACGAGCAGTACTTC
-,TRBD2,TRBJ2-1,TRBV10-1,CASSESTGGPYNEQFF,TGCGCCAGCAGTGAGTCGACGGGAGGGCCCTACAATGAGCAGTTCTTC
once,TRBD1,TRBJ2-1,TRBV11-2,CASNLDRGYNEQFF,TGTGCCAGCAATCTCGACAGGGGCTACAATGAGCAGTTCTTC
-,TRBD1,TRBJ1-1,TRBV5-4,CASSLQGGNTEAFF,TGTGCCAGCAGCTTACAGGGGGGGAACACTGAAGCTTTCTTT
-,TRBD2,TRBJ2-3,TRBV7-2,CASSLGGLAGDPAW,TGTGCCAGCAGCTTAGGAGGACTAGCGGGAGACCCGGCCTGG